These T cell receptor beta chains were read from a single sample in a study of blood T cell repertoires in COVID-19. Some clones are missing from TCRdb's copy, which holds only in-frame ones; the method was immunoSEQ multiplex PCR. The sample shows over 200,000 clones, roughly 80% of them seen only once. The sample comprised PBMCs or T cells enriched from blood (not recorded which). The receptors here all came from a man aged 55 to 70 who had recovered from COVID-19. CDR3s include the opening cysteine and the closing phenylalanine or tryptophan. The D gene is left open where the match is weak. Clone size is stated in some rows and not others, as once, few, many or a class when expanded.

CASQPRQSTNEKLFF TGTGCCAGCCAACCCCGACAGTCAACTAATGAAAAACTGTTTTTT TRBJ1-4 TRBV19 . .
CAISESWDTSNSPLHF TGTGCCATCAGTGAGTCGTGGGACACCTCGAATTCACCCCTCCACTTT TRBJ1-6 TRBV10-3 . .
CASSQGQGDQPQHF TGTGCCAGCAGCCAAGGACAGGGGGATCAGCCCCAGCATTTT TRBJ1-5 TRBV3-1/TRBV3-2 . TRBD1
CASSQVTTEAFF TGTGCCAGCAGCCAGGTAACAACTGAAGCTTTCTTT TRBJ1-1 TRBV7-9 few .
CASSYFSGGEFF TGTGCCAGCAGTTACTTCTCCGGGGGAGAGTTCTTC TRBJ2-1 TRBV6-5 . .
CASSIRDRGYEQYF TGTGCCAGCAGCATCCGGGACAGGGGTTACGAGCAGTACTTC TRBJ2-7 TRBV9 . TRBD1
CASSETDSNQPQHF TGTGCCAGCAGTGAAACAGATAGCAATCAGCCCCAGCATTTT TRBJ1-5 TRBV2 . .
CASSTQGAYEQYF TGCGCCAGCAGTACCCAGGGGGCCTACGAGCAGTACTTC TRBJ2-7 TRBV10-2 . TRBD1
CASSLTAGPPHYEQYF TGCGCCAGCAGCCTAACCGCGGGGCCCCCACACTACGAGCAGTACTTC TRBJ2-7 TRBV5-1 . .
CASSLGGQNIQYF TGTGCCAGCAGCCTAGGGGGCCAAAACATTCAGTACTTC TRBJ2-4 TRBV5-5 . TRBD1
CSVEGGHGYTF TGCAGCGTTGAAGGGGGGCACGGCTACACCTTC TRBJ1-2 TRBV29-1 few .
CASSPLTRYGYTF TGTGCCAGCTCACCACTAACACGCTATGGCTACACCTTC TRBJ1-2 TRBV18 . .
CASSPDRLNTEAFF TGTGCCAGCTCACCGGACAGGTTGAACACTGAAGCTTTCTTT TRBJ1-1 TRBV18 . TRBD1
CASSGGGAWDEQFF TGTGCCAGCAGCGGCGGGGGGGCGTGGGATGAGCAGTTCTTC TRBJ2-1 TRBV9 once TRBD2
CASSPSGGIDTQYF TGTGCCAGCAGTCCGAGCGGGGGGATAGATACGCAGTATTTT TRBJ2-3 TRBV25-1 . TRBD2
CASSQETRAWANVLTF TGCGCCAGCAGCCAAGAAACCAGGGCCTGGGCCAACGTCCTGACTTTC TRBJ2-6 TRBV4-1 . .
CSVGDLYGYTF TGCAGTGTCGGGGATCTCTATGGCTACACCTTC TRBJ1-2 TRBV20-1 few .
CASSLGTVSNQPQHF TGCGCCAGCAGCTTGGGGACAGTTAGCAATCAGCCCCAGCATTTT TRBJ1-5 TRBV5-1 . .
CASSLKRGGSNTGELFF TGCGCCAGCAGCTTGAAGCGGGGGGGCTCGAACACCGGGGAGCTGTTTTTT TRBJ2-2 TRBV5-1 . TRBD2
CATSDSSTVHNEKLFF TGTGCCACCAGTGATTCCTCGACAGTTCATAATGAAAAACTGTTTTTT TRBJ1-4 TRBV24-1 . .
CASSQGTGGHGYTF TGTGCCAGCAGCCAAGGGACAGGGGGCCATGGCTACACCTTC TRBJ1-2 TRBV3-1/TRBV3-2 . TRBD1
CASSPWSGSGTEAFF TGTGCCAGCTCACCCTGGTCAGGCAGCGGCACTGAAGCTTTCTTT TRBJ1-1 TRBV18 . .
CASSVNDRVSETQYF TGCGCCAGCAGCGTAAACGACAGGGTTTCTGAGACCCAGTACTTC TRBJ2-5 TRBV5-1 . TRBD1
CASSLGLPLPGEQFF TGTGCCAGCAGCTTAGGGTTACCCCTACCGGGGGAGCAGTTCTTC TRBJ2-1 TRBV7-2 . .
CASSETGVYSPLHF TGTGCCAGCAGTGAAACAGGGGTATATTCACCCCTCCACTTT TRBJ1-6 TRBV6-1 . TRBD1
CASSGQGRDEQFF TGTGCCAGCAGTGGACAGGGACGCGATGAGCAGTTCTTC TRBJ2-1 TRBV2 . TRBD1
CASSQGDSLAGETQYF TGTGCCAGCAGCCAAGGGGACAGCCTGGCCGGGGAGACCCAGTACTTC TRBJ2-5 TRBV3-1/TRBV3-2 . TRBD1
CATSRDPAGPSYNEQFF TGTGCCACCAGCAGAGATCCGGCAGGGCCTTCCTACAATGAGCAGTTCTTC TRBJ2-1 TRBV15 few .
CASSLAGASTDTQYF TGCGCCAGCAGCTTGGCAGGGGCTAGCACAGATACGCAGTATTTT TRBJ2-3 TRBV5-1 . .
CASSQERRRQNTGELFF TGCGCCAGCAGCCAAGAGAGGCGTCGGCAGAACACCGGGGAGCTGTTTTTT TRBJ2-2 TRBV4-3 . .
CASSVGSPGQAKEQYF TGTGCCAGCAGCGTAGGGTCGCCGGGACAGGCTAAAGAGCAGTACTTC TRBJ2-7 TRBV9 . TRBD1
CAWRYRPGGNSPLHF TGTGCCTGGAGGTACCGACCAGGGGGGAATTCACCCCTCCACTTT TRBJ1-6 TRBV30 . TRBD1
CASRIQGGYGYTF TGTGCCAGCAGGATACAGGGTGGCTATGGCTACACCTTC TRBJ1-2 TRBV12-3/TRBV12-4 . .
CASSQDTVFGLLNTEAFF TGTGCCAGCAGCCAAGATACGGTGTTCGGTTTGCTGAACACTGAAGCTTTCTTT TRBJ1-1 TRBV3-1/TRBV3-2 . .
CASSLAGQGRWETQYF TGCGCCAGCAGCCTGGCTGGACAGGGTCGGTGGGAGACCCAGTACTTC TRBJ2-5 TRBV5-1 . TRBD1
CASSSTRDRAMNTEAFF TGTGCCAGTAGCTCAACCCGGGACAGGGCGATGAACACTGAAGCTTTCTTT TRBJ1-1 TRBV19 . TRBD1
CASSLGTGESSYEQYF TGTGCCAGCAGCTTGGGAACAGGGGAAAGCTCCTACGAGCAGTACTTC TRBJ2-7 TRBV5-6 . TRBD1
CASSNFGLAGDTQYF TGTGCCAGCAGTAACTTCGGACTAGCGGGGGACACGCAGTATTTT TRBJ2-3 TRBV6-2/TRBV6-3 . TRBD2
CASSGKNNQPQHF TGTGCCTCCTCAGGGAAGAATAATCAGCCCCAGCATTTT TRBJ1-5 TRBV25-1 . .
CASSPGLAVNKYF TGTGCCAGTAGTCCGGGACTAGCGGTAAATAAGTACTTC TRBJ2-7 TRBV19 . TRBD2
CATSDPGPTTSSYNEQFF TGTGCCACCAGTGATCCTGGCCCAACTACTAGTTCCTACAATGAGCAGTTCTTC TRBJ2-1 TRBV24-1 once .
CASSLDQAETEAFF TGTGCCAGCAGCTTAGATCAAGCCGAGACTGAAGCTTTCTTT TRBJ1-1 TRBV11-2 . .
CASSHRTGSKGSYTF TGTGCCAGCAGCCACCGGACAGGATCTAAGGGGAGCTACACCTTC TRBJ1-2 TRBV3-1/TRBV3-2 . TRBD1
CASSGQAGGSYNSPLHF TGTGCCAGCAGTGGACAGGCCGGCGGCTCCTATAATTCACCCCTCCACTTT TRBJ1-6 TRBV6-1 . .
CASSYRRDSEAFF TGTGCCAGCAGTTATCGGCGGGACAGTGAAGCTTTCTTT TRBJ1-1 TRBV6-6 few TRBD1
CASSGARDSRGSGANVLTF TGTGCCAGTAGTGGGGCCCGGGACTCGAGAGGCTCTGGGGCCAACGTCCTGACTTTC TRBJ2-6 TRBV19 . .
CASSGDSNQPQHF TGTGCCAGCTCCGGGGATAGCAATCAGCCCCAGCATTTT TRBJ1-5 TRBV11-3 . .
CAIRAGTGGVQVGEQYF TGTGCCATCAGAGCCGGGACAGGGGGGGTGCAGGTCGGCGAGCAGTACTTC TRBJ2-7 TRBV10-3 few TRBD1
CASSPLPGNTEAFF TGTGCCAGCAGCCCCCTCCCGGGGAACACTGAAGCTTTCTTT TRBJ1-1 TRBV5-6 few .
CASSPRLGQANTEAFF TGTGCCAGCAGCCCAAGACTGGGACAGGCGAACACTGAAGCTTTCTTT TRBJ1-1 TRBV11-3 . TRBD1
CASSPHLMNTEAFF TGTGCCAGCAGTCCCCACTTGATGAACACTGAAGCTTTCTTT TRBJ1-1 TRBV6-2/TRBV6-3 . .
CASSGAGQGVGYTF TGTGCCAGCAGCGGAGCGGGACAGGGAGTTGGCTACACCTTC TRBJ1-2 TRBV6-5 . TRBD1
CASNKGGAGTEAFF TGTGCCAGCAACAAAGGGGGCGCGGGCACTGAAGCTTTCTTT TRBJ1-1 TRBV11-2 . TRBD1